This record covers a single TCR beta chain. What it binds is not known. The data were obtained in a study of T cell responses to AZD1222 COVID-19 vaccine. Findings of the study overall: Unmutated variant regions are reportedly targeted by nearly half of spike-specific TCRs.

Method: immunoSEQ multiplex PCR; TCRdb's copy keeps in-frame clones and lacks some. Of approximately 150,000 clones listed, approximately 90% are singletons. The specimen comprised peripheral blood, sampled 28 days after the second AZD1222 dose. The source of this sequence is an adult who received the AZD1222 COVID-19 vaccine.

The CDR3 region is CASSVGRGREETQYF. CDR3 DNA sequence: TGTGCCAGCAGCGTAGGCAGGGGGCGAGAAGAGACCCAGTACTTC. The chain employs TRBV9 and TRBJ2-5; 8 positions match TRBD1. CDR1 and CDR2 (germline): SGDLS, YYNGEE. The CDR3 contains 15 residues. With V trimmed by 0 bases and J by 3 bases, 4 bases remained unmatched.